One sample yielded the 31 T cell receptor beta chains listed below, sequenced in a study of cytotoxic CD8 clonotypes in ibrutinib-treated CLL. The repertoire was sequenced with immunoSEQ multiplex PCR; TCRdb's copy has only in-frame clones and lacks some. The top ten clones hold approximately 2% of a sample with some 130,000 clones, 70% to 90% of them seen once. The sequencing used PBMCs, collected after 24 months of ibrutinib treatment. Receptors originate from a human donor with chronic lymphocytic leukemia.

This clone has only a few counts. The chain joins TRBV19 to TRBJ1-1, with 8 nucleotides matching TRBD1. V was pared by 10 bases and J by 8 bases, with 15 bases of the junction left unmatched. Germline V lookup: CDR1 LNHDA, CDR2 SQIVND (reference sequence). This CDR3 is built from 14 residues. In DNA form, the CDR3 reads TGTGCCACCAGACGCGACAGGGGTTTTCAGGAAGCTTTCTTT. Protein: CATRRDRGFQEAFF.

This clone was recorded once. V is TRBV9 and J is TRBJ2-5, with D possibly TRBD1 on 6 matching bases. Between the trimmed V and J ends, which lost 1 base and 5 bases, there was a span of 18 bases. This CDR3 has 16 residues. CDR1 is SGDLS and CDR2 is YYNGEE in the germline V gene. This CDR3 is CASSVSGQGFYETQYF. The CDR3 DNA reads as TGTGCCAGCAGCGTATCCGGGCAGGGGTTTTATGAGACCCAGTACTTC.

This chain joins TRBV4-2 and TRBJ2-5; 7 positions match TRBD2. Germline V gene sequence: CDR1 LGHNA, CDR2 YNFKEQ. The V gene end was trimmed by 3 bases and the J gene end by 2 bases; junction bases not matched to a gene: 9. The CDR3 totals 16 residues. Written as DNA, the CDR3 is TGTGCCAGCAGCCAGCTTAAGAGCGGGGTACAAGAGACCCAGTACTTC. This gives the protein CASSQLKSGVQETQYF.

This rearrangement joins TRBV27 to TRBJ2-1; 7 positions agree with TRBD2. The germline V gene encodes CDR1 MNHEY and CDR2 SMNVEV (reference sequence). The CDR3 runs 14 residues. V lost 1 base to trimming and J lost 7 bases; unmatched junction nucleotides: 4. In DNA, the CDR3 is TGTGCCAGCAGTTTATATGGCGGGGGTAATGAGCAGTTCTTC. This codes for CASSLYGGGNEQFF.

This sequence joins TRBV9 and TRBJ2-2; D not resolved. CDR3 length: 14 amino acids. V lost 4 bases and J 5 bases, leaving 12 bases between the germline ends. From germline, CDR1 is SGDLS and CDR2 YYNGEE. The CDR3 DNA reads TGTGCCAGCAGCCCATTTGGTCAAACCGGGGAGCTGTTTTTT. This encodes CASSPFGQTGELFF.

CDR3 nucleotide sequence: TGTGCCAGCAGCTTAGCCGGTCTAGCCTACAATGAGCAGTTCTTC. Translation gives CASSLAGLAYNEQFF. The chain recombines TRBV7-8 with TRBJ2-1; D is uncertain. V lost 0 bases to trimming and J lost 2 bases, with 8 bases between them. Germline CDR1 is SGHVS and CDR2 is FQNEAQ. The CDR3 extends over 15 amino acids.

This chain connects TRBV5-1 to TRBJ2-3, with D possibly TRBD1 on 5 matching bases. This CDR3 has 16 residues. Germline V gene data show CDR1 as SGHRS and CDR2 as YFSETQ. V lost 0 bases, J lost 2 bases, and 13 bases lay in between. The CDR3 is CASSLGSAGSTDTQYF. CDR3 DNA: TGCGCCAGCAGCTTGGGTTCTGCAGGGTCCACAGATACGCAGTATTTT.

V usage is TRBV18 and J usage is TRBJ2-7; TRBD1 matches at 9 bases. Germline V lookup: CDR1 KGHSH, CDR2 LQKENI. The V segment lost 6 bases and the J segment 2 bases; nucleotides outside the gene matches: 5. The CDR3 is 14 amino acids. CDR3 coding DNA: TGTGCCAGCTCCCCGGGACAGGGCCCCTACGAGCAGTACTTC. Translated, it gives CASSPGQGPYEQYF.

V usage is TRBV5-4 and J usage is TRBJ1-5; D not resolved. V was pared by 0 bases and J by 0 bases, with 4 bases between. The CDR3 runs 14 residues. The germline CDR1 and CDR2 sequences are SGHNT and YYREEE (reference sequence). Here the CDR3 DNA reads TGTGCCAGCAGCTTGGAGGGTAGCAATCAGCCCCAGCATTTT. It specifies CASSLEGSNQPQHF.

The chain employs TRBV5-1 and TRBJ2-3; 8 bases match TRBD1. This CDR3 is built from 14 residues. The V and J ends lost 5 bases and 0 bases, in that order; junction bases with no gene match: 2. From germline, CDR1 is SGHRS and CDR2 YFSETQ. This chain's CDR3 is CASRGQASTDTQYF. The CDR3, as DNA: TGCGCCAGCAGGGGACAGGCAAGCACAGATACGCAGTATTTT.

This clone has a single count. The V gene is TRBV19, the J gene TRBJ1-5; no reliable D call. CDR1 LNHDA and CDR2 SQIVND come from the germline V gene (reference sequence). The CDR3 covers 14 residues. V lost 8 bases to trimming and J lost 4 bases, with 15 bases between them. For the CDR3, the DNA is TGTGCCAGTGCCAATTGGAGCCATAATCAGCCCCAGCATTTT. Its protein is CASANWSHNQPQHF.

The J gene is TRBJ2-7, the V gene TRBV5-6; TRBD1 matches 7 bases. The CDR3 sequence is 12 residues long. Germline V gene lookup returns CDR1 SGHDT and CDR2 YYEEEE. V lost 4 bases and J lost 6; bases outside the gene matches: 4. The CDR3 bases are TGTGCCAGCAGCCTGCAGGGGGTCGAGCAGTACTTC. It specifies CASSLQGVEQYF.

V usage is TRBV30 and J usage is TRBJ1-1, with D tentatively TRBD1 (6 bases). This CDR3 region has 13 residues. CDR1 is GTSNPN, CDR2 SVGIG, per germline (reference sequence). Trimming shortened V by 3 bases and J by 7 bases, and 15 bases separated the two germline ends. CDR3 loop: CAWRYRVGHEAFF. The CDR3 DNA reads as TGTGCCTGGAGATACAGGGTCGGCCATGAAGCTTTCTTT.

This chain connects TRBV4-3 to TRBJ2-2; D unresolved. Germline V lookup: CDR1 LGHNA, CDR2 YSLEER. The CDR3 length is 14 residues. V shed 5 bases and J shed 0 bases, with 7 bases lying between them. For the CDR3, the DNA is TGCGCCAGCAGCGACACACCGAACACCGGGGAGCTGTTTTTT. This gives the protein CASSDTPNTGELFF.

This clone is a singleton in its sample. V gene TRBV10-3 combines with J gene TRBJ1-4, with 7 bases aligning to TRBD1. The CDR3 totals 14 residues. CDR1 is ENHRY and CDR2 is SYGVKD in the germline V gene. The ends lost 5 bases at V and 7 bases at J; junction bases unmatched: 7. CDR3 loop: CAISQGGGGEKLFF. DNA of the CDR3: TGTGCCATCAGTCAGGGGGGAGGCGGTGAAAAACTGTTTTTT.

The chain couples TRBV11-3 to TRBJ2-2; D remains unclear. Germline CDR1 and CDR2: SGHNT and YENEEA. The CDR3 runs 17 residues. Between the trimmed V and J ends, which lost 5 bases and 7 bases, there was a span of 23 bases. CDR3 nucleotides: TGTGCCAGCAGCCCACCTGGGGAACAGCGAGTCTTCGGGGAGCTGTTTTTT. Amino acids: CASSPPGEQRVFGELFF.

In DNA form, the CDR3 reads TGTGCCAGCCGTAGACAGGGTGTCTATGGCTACACCTTC. Protein sequence: CASRRQGVYGYTF. This chain connects TRBV5-4 to TRBJ1-2, with 7 bases that match TRBD1. The CDR3 is 13 amino acids. Trimming removed 7 bases from V and 4 bases from J; junction bases left unmatched: 7. CDR1 SGHNT and CDR2 YYREEE come from the germline V gene (reference sequence).

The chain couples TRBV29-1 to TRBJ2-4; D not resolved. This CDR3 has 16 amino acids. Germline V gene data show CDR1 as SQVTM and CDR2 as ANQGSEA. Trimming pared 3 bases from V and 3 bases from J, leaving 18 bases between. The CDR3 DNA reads TGCAGCGTTGATGTAACAGCAAAATGGGGCAAAAACATTCAGTACTTC. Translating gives CSVDVTAKWGKNIQYF.

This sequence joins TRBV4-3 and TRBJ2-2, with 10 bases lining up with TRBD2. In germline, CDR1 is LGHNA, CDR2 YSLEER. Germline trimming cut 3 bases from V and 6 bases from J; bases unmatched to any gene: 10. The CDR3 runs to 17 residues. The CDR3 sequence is CASSQTAGGPRSGELFF. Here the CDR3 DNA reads TGCGCCAGCAGCCAGACAGCGGGGGGGCCTAGGTCCGGGGAGCTGTTTTTT.

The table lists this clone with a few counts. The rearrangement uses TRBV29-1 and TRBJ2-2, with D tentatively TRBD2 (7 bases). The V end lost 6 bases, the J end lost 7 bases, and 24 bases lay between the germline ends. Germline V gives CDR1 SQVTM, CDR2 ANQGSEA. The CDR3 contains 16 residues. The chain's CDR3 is CSVAPRGGAKGGELFF. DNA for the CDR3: TGCAGCGTCGCCCCCCGTGGGGGGGCTAAGGGCGGGGAGCTGTTTTTT.

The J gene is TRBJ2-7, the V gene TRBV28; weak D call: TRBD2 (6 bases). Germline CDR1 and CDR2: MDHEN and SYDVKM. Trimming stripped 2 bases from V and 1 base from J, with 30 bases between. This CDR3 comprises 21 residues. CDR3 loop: CASSLRGWGRPRGSKSYEQYF. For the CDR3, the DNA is TGTGCCAGCAGTTTAAGGGGTTGGGGCCGCCCGCGGGGTAGTAAGTCCTACGAGCAGTACTTC.

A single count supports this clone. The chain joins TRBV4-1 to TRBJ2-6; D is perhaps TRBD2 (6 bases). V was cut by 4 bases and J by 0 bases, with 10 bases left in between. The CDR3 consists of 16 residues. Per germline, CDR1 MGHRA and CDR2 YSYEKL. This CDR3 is CASSLRGFSGANVLTF. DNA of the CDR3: TGCGCCAGCAGCCTACGGGGGTTCTCTGGGGCCAACGTCCTGACTTTC.

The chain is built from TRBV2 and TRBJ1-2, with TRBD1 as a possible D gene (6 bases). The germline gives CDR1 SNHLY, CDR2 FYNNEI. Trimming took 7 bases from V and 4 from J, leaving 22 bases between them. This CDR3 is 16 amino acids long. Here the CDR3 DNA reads TGTGCCAGCACCACCTCGGCACAGGGCCCTTCCTATGGCTACACCTTC. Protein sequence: CASTTSAQGPSYGYTF.

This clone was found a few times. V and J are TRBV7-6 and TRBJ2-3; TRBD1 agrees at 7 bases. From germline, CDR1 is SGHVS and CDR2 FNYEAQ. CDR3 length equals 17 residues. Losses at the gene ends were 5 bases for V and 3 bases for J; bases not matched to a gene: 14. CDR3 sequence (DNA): TGTGCCAGCAGCCCCCGGGACAGCCCCTCGGGTACAGATACGCAGTATTTT. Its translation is CASSPRDSPSGTDTQYF.

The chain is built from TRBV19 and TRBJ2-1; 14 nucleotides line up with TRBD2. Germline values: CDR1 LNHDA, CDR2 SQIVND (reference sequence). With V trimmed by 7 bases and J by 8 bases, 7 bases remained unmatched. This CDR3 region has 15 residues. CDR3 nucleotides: TGTGCCAGTACCAGAGGGGGACTAGCGGGAGATGAGCAGTTCTTC. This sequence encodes CASTRGGLAGDEQFF.

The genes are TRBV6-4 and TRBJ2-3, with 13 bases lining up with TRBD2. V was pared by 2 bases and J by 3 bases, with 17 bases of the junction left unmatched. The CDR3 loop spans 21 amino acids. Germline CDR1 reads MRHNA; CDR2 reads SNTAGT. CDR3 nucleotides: TGTGCCAGCAGTGACGGTTTAGGAAGACTAGCGGGAGGTGGGTTGACAGATACGCAGTATTTT. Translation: CASSDGLGRLAGGGLTDTQYF.

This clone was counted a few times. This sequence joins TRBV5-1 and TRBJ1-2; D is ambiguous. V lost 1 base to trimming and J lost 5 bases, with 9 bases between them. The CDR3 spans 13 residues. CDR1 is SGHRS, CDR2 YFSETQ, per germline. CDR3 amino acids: CASSLLDGYGYTF. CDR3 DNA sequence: TGCGCCAGCAGCTTGCTCGATGGATATGGCTACACCTTC.

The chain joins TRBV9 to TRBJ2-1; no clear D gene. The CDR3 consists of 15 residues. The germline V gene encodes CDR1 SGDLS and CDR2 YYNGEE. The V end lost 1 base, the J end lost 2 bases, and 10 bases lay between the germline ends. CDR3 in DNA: TGTGCCAGCAGCGTACTGAGTGTCACCTACAATGAGCAGTTCTTC. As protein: CASSVLSVTYNEQFF.

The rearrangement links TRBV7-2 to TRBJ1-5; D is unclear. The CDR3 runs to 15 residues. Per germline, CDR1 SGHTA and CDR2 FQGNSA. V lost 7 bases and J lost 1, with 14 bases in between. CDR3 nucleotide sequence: TGTGCCAGCAACTCCAACGGGTTGAGCAATCAGCCCCAGCATTTT. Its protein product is CASNSNGLSNQPQHF.

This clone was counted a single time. CDR3 sequence reads: CASSRRVKLAKNIQYF. Here the CDR3 DNA reads TGTGCCAGCAGCCGCAGGGTTAAACTAGCCAAAAACATTCAGTACTTC. The gene calls are TRBV7-6 and TRBJ2-4; weak D call: TRBD1 (5 bases). Trimming pared 5 bases from V and 0 bases from J, leaving 14 bases between. This CDR3 contains 16 residues. Germline assignment: CDR1 SGHVS and CDR2 FNYEAQ.

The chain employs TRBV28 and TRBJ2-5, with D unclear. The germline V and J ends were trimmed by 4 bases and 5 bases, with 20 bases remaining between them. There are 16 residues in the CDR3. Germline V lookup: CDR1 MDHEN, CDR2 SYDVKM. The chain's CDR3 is CASSYYSYTTGETQYF. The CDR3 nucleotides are TGTGCCAGCAGTTATTACTCCTATACGACCGGGGAGACCCAGTACTTC.